Listed here are 25 T cell receptor beta chains from one sample, sequenced in a study of cytomegalovirus exposure and HLA in healthy donors. PCR was performed using 60 Vbeta and 13 Jbeta primers. The method was immunoSEQ multiplex PCR; TCRdb's version includes in-frame clones alone and lacks a portion of them. The repertoire includes around 100,000 clones, roughly 71% of them detected once, and 11% sits in the top ten. The sequencing sample was made of PBMCs. Receptors originate from a man in his forties in good health and CMV-seropositive.

The V and J genes are TRBV4-3 and TRBJ2-7; TRBD2 matches at 12 bases. Germline CDR1 and CDR2: LGHNA and YSLEER. Germline trimming cut 8 bases from V and 0 bases from J; bases unmatched to any gene: 14. CDR3 length equals 18 residues. Here the CDR3 DNA reads TGCGCCAGCGCCCTGCCGGGACTAGCGGGTCTTAGCTCCTACGAGCAGTACTTC. This encodes CASALPGLAGLSSYEQYF.

The J gene is TRBJ2-4, the V gene TRBV27; 9 bases align to TRBD2. The CDR3 consists of 16 residues. V shed 5 bases, J shed 8 bases, and the junction held 13 bases outside the gene matches. The germline V gene encodes CDR1 MNHEY and CDR2 SMNVEV (reference sequence). This chain's CDR3 is CASSPRGSGSTYIQYF. The CDR3 DNA reads TGTGCCAGCAGTCCCCGTGGTAGCGGGAGTACCTACATTCAGTACTTC.

Only a few counts were recorded for this clone. V is TRBV7-8 and J is TRBJ1-6; 10 bases agree with TRBD1. CDR3 length: 16 residues. Germline V lookup: CDR1 SGHVS, CDR2 FQNEAQ. With V trimmed by 1 base and J by 7 bases, 4 bases remained unmatched. The CDR3 protein is CASSLGQGAPNSPLHF. As DNA, the CDR3 is TGTGCCAGCAGCTTAGGACAGGGGGCTCCCAATTCACCCCTCCACTTT.

This clone appeared a single time. This sequence joins TRBV12-2 and TRBJ2-7; TRBD2 is taken as the D call from the table, unchecked against the DNA. TRBV12-2 is a pseudogene segment. CDR3 size: 16 residues. CDR3 protein: CASRHRSGRSFYEQYV. Written as DNA, the CDR3 is TGTGCAAGTCGCCATCGTAGCGGACGCAGCTTTTACGAGCAGTACGTC.

The chain employs TRBV15 and TRBJ1-2, with TRBD1 matching over 7 bases. The ends lost 0 bases at V and 8 bases at J; junction bases unmatched: 6. Per germline, CDR1 LNHNV and CDR2 YYDKDF (reference sequence). CDR3 length: 14 amino acids. CDR3 loop: CATSRDRGPEGYTF. Here the CDR3 DNA reads TGTGCCACCAGCAGAGATAGGGGGCCGGAGGGCTACACCTTC. Filled out from reference TRBV15 and TRBJ1-2, the complete variable domain reads DAMVIQNPRYQVTQFGKPVTLSCSQTLNHNVMYWYQQKSSQAPKLLFHYYDKDFNNEADTPDNFQSRRPNTSFCFLDIRSPGLGDTAMYLCATSRDRGPEGYTFGSGTRLTVV.

J is TRBJ1-5 and V is TRBV7-2; the match to TRBD1 covers 7 bases. CDR1 is SGHTA and CDR2 is FQGNSA in the germline V gene. The CDR3 loop spans 14 amino acids. V gave up 4 bases and J gave up 6 bases; unmatched junction bases: 6. The DNA of the CDR3 is TGTGCCAGCAGCTCCCGACAGGGAGGTCAGCCCCAGCATTTT. Encoded protein: CASSSRQGGQPQHF.

The CDR3 DNA is TGTGCCAGCAGTTACTTCTCTAGCGGGTTGAATGAGCAGTTCTTC. Its protein product is CASSYFSSGLNEQFF. The J gene is TRBJ2-1, the V gene TRBV6-5; 8 positions agree with TRBD2. The germline V gene has CDR1 MNHEY and CDR2 SVGAGI. Unmatched junction bases numbered 6, after V lost 1 base and J lost 7 bases. The CDR3 extends over 15 amino acids.

The rearrangement joins TRBV20-1 to TRBJ2-1; possible D gene TRBD1, 5 bases. V dropped 5 bases and J dropped 9 bases, with 11 bases sitting between them. The CDR3 consists of 11 residues. The germline CDR1 and CDR2 sequences are DFQATT and SNEGSKA (reference sequence). CDR3 nucleotide sequence: TGCAGTGCTCTGGGGCAGGGTGAGCAGTTCTTC. Its protein product is CSALGQGEQFF.

The V and J genes are TRBV30 and TRBJ1-1; D not certain. The CDR3 sequence is 13 residues long. V was trimmed by 8 bases and J by 1 base, leaving 14 bases between them. Germline assignment: CDR1 GTSNPN and CDR2 SVGIG (reference sequence). In DNA form, the CDR3 reads TGTGCCAACAACCGGGTGGGGAACACTGAAGCTTTCTTT. This translates into CANNRVGNTEAFF.

This clone was recorded only once. The chain recombines TRBV7-6 with TRBJ1-1; D not certain. This CDR3 region has 15 residues. Germline V gives CDR1 SGHVS, CDR2 FNYEAQ. The V end lost 5 bases, the J end lost 3 bases, and 16 bases lay between the germline ends. CDR3 bases: TGTGCCAGCAGCCCTTCTTGGAGTTCCCACACTGAAGCTTTCTTT. Its protein product is CASSPSWSSHTEAFF.

The genes are TRBV19 and TRBJ2-1; D possibly corresponds to TRBD2 (5 bases). Trimming removed 5 bases at V and 1 base at J, with 15 bases between. Germline V gene sequence: CDR1 LNHDA, CDR2 SQIVND (reference sequence). This CDR3 contains 16 residues. The CDR3: CASSSFSPGSYNEQFF. In DNA form, the CDR3 reads TGTGCCAGTAGTTCTTTCTCTCCGGGGTCCTACAATGAGCAGTTCTTC.

This clone was detected only once. The V call is TRBV30, the J call TRBJ1-3, with 9 bases lining up with TRBD1. This CDR3 has 14 residues. V trimming: 5 bases; J trimming: 0 bases; junction bases outside the gene matches: 2. The germline gives CDR1 GTSNPN, CDR2 SVGIG (reference sequence). As DNA, the CDR3 is TGTGCCTGGGGGACAGGGCTCTCTGGAAACACCATATATTTT. Residues: CAWGTGLSGNTIYF.

The chain joins TRBV7-9 to TRBJ2-2, with 8 bases lining up with TRBD2. The CDR3 spans 16 residues. CDR1 and CDR2 (germline): SEHNR, FQNEAQ (reference sequence). With 3 bases clipped from V and 4 bases from J, the junction kept 7 bases outside the gene matches. The CDR3: CASSFLSGGATGELFF. In nucleotides, the CDR3 is TGTGCCAGCAGCTTCCTATCCGGGGGGGCCACCGGGGAGCTGTTTTTT.

The chain recombines TRBV27 with TRBJ1-2, with D hard to call. Germline-derived CDR1 and CDR2 are MNHEY and SMNVEV (reference sequence). V lost 0 bases to trimming and J lost 5 bases, with 7 bases between them. The CDR3 runs to 13 residues. DNA of the CDR3: TGTGCCAGCAGTTTATCGGGAGGTTATGGCTACACCTTC. This gives the protein CASSLSGGYGYTF.

The rearrangement joins TRBV27 to TRBJ1-1, with 7 bases identical to TRBD1. This CDR3 is 13 amino acids long. Looked up from germline, CDR1 is MNHEY and CDR2 is SMNVEV (reference sequence). Trimming at V came to 6 bases and at J to 4 bases, leaving 5 bases not matched to a gene. CDR3: CASRDRPITEAFF. The CDR3 DNA reads as TGTGCCAGCAGGGACAGGCCCATCACTGAAGCTTTCTTT.

The V gene is TRBV11-2, the J gene TRBJ1-1; D may be TRBD1 (5 bases). The CDR3 runs to 13 residues. Germline CDR1 SGHAT, CDR2 FQNNGV. V lost 0 bases and J 9 bases, leaving 11 bases between the germline ends. The CDR3 loop is CASSLEGLTKAFF. DNA of the CDR3: TGTGCCAGCAGCTTAGAGGGACTGACTAAAGCTTTCTTT.

The chain is built from TRBV2 and TRBJ2-6; perhaps TRBD1 as D (6 bases). The V gene's germline CDR1 is SNHLY and CDR2 FYNNEI. The CDR3 is 15 amino acids. V was cut by 6 bases and J by 4 bases, with 13 bases left in between. CDR3 DNA: TGTGCCAGCAGATACACAGGGTCGGGGGCCAACGTCCTGACTTTC. As protein: CASRYTGSGANVLTF.

This chain uses TRBV5-1 with TRBJ2-3; 9 bases line up with TRBD2. Germline CDR1 is SGHRS and CDR2 is YFSETQ. The trim removed 2 bases at V and 4 bases at J, leaving 5 bases unmatched. CDR3 size: 15 residues. In nucleotides, the CDR3 is TGCGCCAGCAGCTTCCTAGCGGGACGGGCAGATACGCAGTATTTT. Translated, it gives CASSFLAGRADTQYF.

The chain is built from TRBV6-1 and TRBJ2-1; the match to TRBD2 covers 7 bases. The CDR3 length is 13 residues. The V gene's germline CDR1 is MNHNS and CDR2 SASEGT. The V segment lost 6 bases and the J segment 6 bases; nucleotides outside the gene matches: 5. CDR3 protein: CASSDPGGNEQFF. The CDR3 nucleotides are TGTGCCAGCAGCGACCCGGGGGGCAATGAGCAGTTCTTC.

The chain has TRBV19 and TRBJ1-3; no firm D call. V was trimmed by 6 bases and J by 0 bases, leaving 12 bases between them. Germline V CDR1 and CDR2: LNHDA, SQIVND (reference sequence). This CDR3 is 15 amino acids long. The CDR3 loop reads CASRELSLSGNTIYF. The CDR3, as DNA: TGTGCCAGTAGGGAGCTTTCCCTCTCTGGAAACACCATATATTTT.

This clone turned up a few times. J is TRBJ1-1 and V is TRBV5-1; TRBD1 matches at 9 bases. With 7 bases clipped from V and 4 bases from J, the junction kept 2 bases outside the gene matches. Germline values: CDR1 SGHRS, CDR2 YFSETQ. The CDR3 is 12 residues long. CDR3 amino acids: CASGQGSTEAFF. CDR3 nucleotides: TGCGCCAGCGGACAGGGGAGCACTGAAGCTTTCTTT.

Written as DNA, the CDR3 is TGTGCCAGCAGCTCCACCAGGACAGGGCCGGATGAAAAACTGTTTTTT. It codes for CASSSTRTGPDEKLFF. The rearrangement uses TRBV6-6 and TRBJ1-4, with 8 positions matching TRBD1. Germline trimming cut 6 bases from V and 6 bases from J; bases unmatched to any gene: 12. CDR3 length equals 16 residues. CDR1 and CDR2 from the germline V gene are MNHNY and SVGAGI (reference sequence).

The table lists this clone with a few counts. The chain carries TRBV6-5 and TRBJ2-7, with a weak D call TRBD1 (5 bases). Trimming cost V 2 bases and J 4 bases, with 12 bases left between them. CDR3 size: 14 residues. Per the germline V gene, CDR1 is MNHEY and CDR2 is SVGAGI. In DNA form, the CDR3 reads TGTGCCAGCAGTTACCGAGGCAGGGATTACGAGCAGTACTTC. Its translation is CASSYRGRDYEQYF.

The rearrangement links TRBV29-1 to TRBJ2-1; 9 bases agree with TRBD1. The V and J ends lost 6 bases and 7 bases, in that order; junction bases with no gene match: 4. The CDR3 length is 12 residues. The germline CDR1 and CDR2 sequences are SQVTM and ANQGSEA. In nucleotides, the CDR3 is TGCAGCGTGGGGACAGGGCTTAATGAGCAGTTCTTC. Its protein is CSVGTGLNEQFF.

V usage is TRBV29-1 and J usage is TRBJ2-1; 10 positions agree with TRBD2. Trimming cost V 5 bases and J 4 bases; bases outside gene matches: 5. This CDR3 comprises 14 residues. The germline gives CDR1 SQVTM, CDR2 ANQGSEA. Here the CDR3 reads CSVHTSGAYNEQFF. DNA of the CDR3: TGCAGCGTTCATACTAGCGGGGCTTACAATGAGCAGTTCTTC.